This entry features one TCR beta chain sequence. This sample includes further DNA sequences coding for the same CDR3. The authors' processing: Reference gene primer amplification gave estimated nucleated cell counts. The protocol was immunoSEQ multiplex PCR, while the TCRdb copy is restricted to in-frame clones and leaves out a portion. The V and J calls and clone size were taken over from that table, and D and trimming were inferred from the DNA. The table has some 120,000 clones, 85% seen once. The entry originates in a study of blood T cell repertoires in COVID-19. Across the study: Collection of acute and convalescent COVID-19 samples took place in the United States, Italy and Spain. PBMCs, B-cell-depleted T cells, or T cells provided the cDNA or gDNA that made up the material.

In germline, CDR1 is SGHTA, CDR2 FQGNSA. CDR3 size: 16 residues. The V and J ends lost 1 base and 2 bases, in that order; junction bases with no gene match: 3. The TCR comes from a woman of 80 years or more with acute or convalescent COVID-19. The V call is TRBV7-2, the J call TRBJ2-5; 11 bases are shared with TRBD2. Specimen: peripheral blood. CDR3 sequence reads: CASSLGLAGGQETQYF. The CDR3 DNA follows: TGTGCCAGCAGCTTAGGGCTAGCGGGGGGACAAGAGACCCAGTACTTC.